This T cell receptor (beta chain) was sequenced for a study of CD8+ T cells in alopecia areata. Treatment indicated: oral pan-JAK inhibitor, 5-10 mg twice daily. RNA was extracted and reverse transcribed into cDNA as the sequencing template. Some clones are missing from TCRdb's copy, which holds only in-frame ones; the method was immunoSEQ multiplex PCR. The sample lists approximately 140,000 clones, 86% occurring once. This CDR3 region has 18 residues. In germline, CDR1 is MGHRA, CDR2 YSYEKL. Trimming pared 2 bases from V and 2 bases from J, leaving 21 bases between. This sequence was found in a human donor with alopecia areata. This material consisted of CD8+ T cells sorted from blood, taken at week 4, from a patient treated with tofacitinib. The J gene is TRBJ2-5, the V gene TRBV4-1; tentatively, D is TRBD2 (6 bases). The CDR3 DNA reads as TGCGCCAGCAGCCAATCGTACCCGGGAGACCCGTATCAAGAGACCCAGTACTTC. Encoded protein: CASSQSYPGDPYQETQYF.